A single sample gave rise to the 11 T cell receptor beta chains below, sequenced in a study of radiation and T cells in renal cell carcinoma. The time point: blood 2 weeks post-SBRT. Noted treatment: 15 Gy SBRT to primary tumor, nephrectomy 4 weeks later. Clones were read by immunoSEQ multiplex PCR, and TCRdb kept only the in-frame ones, dropping some. The table has around 70,000 clones, 82% seen once; the top ten hold under 6.5%. The sample consisted of blood, taken from a patient whose treatment included radiotherapy and nephrectomy. These receptors came from a man in his sixties with renal cell carcinoma.

The gene calls are TRBV27 and TRBJ2-2, with D uncertain. CDR3 length: 16 residues. Per the germline V gene, CDR1 is MNHEY and CDR2 is SMNVEV (reference sequence). Trimming removed 6 bases from V and 2 bases from J, with 16 bases in between. CDR3 loop: CASRVGSAANTGELFF. In nucleotides, the CDR3 is TGTGCCAGCAGGGTAGGGTCAGCCGCTAACACCGGGGAGCTGTTTTTT.

J is TRBJ1-2 and V is TRBV30, with D possibly matching TRBD1 (6 bases). The length of the CDR3 is 13 residues. Trimming removed 0 bases at V and 5 bases at J, with 10 bases between. Germline-derived CDR1 and CDR2 are GTSNPN and SVGIG (reference sequence). The CDR3 bases are TGTGCCTGGAGTGTACAGGGACCATATGGCTACACCTTC. This codes for CAWSVQGPYGYTF.

This clone appeared a single time. J is TRBJ2-3 and V is TRBV7-8; 13 positions match TRBD2. V was pared by 5 bases and J by 3 bases, with 2 bases of the junction left unmatched. The germline V gene has CDR1 SGHVS and CDR2 FQNEAQ. The CDR3 is made up of 15 amino acids. The CDR3: CASSKTSGRTDTQYF. The DNA of the CDR3 is TGTGCCAGCAGCAAGACTAGCGGGAGGACAGATACGCAGTATTTT.

This sequence joins TRBV11-2 and TRBJ2-5; 8 bases map to TRBD2. Germline values: CDR1 SGHAT, CDR2 FQNNGV. Germline trimming cut 1 base from V and 1 base from J; bases unmatched to any gene: 2. This CDR3 is built from 15 residues. CDR3 residues: CASSLGGTSQETQYF. The CDR3 nucleotides read TGTGCCAGCAGCTTAGGAGGGACTAGCCAAGAGACCCAGTACTTC.

DNA for the CDR3: TGTGCCAGCAGCTTACAGGGACATCAGCCCCAGCATTTT. This codes for CASSLQGHQPQHF. The chain couples TRBV7-2 to TRBJ1-5; weak D call: TRBD1 (5 bases). CDR3 length equals 13 residues. V dropped 2 bases and J dropped 5 bases, with 7 bases sitting between them. CDR1 is SGHTA, CDR2 FQGNSA, per germline.

The chain combines TRBV4-3 with TRBJ2-5; 11 bases match TRBD2. The CDR3 runs to 16 residues. Trimming cost V 2 bases and J 4 bases; bases outside gene matches: 6. Germline loops: CDR1 LGHNA, CDR2 YSLEER. CDR3 bases: TGCGCCAGCAGCCAAAGTACTAGCGGGAGAGGAGAGACCCAGTACTTC. Its translation: CASSQSTSGRGETQYF.

The J gene is TRBJ2-7, the V gene TRBV5-5, with D perhaps TRBD1 (5 bases). The germline V gene has CDR1 SGHKS and CDR2 YYEKEE (reference sequence). This CDR3 is built from 15 residues. V was cut by 2 bases and J by 2 bases, with 14 bases left in between. CDR3: CASSFIRQNTYEQYF. For the CDR3, the DNA is TGTGCCAGCAGCTTCATCCGACAGAATACCTACGAGCAGTACTTC.

In its sample, this clone was seen a few times. The rearrangement joins TRBV14 to TRBJ1-1; D is perhaps TRBD1 (5 bases). Germline V gene sequence: CDR1 SGHDN, CDR2 FVKESK. The V end was cut by 0 bases, the J end by 4 bases, with 12 bases between. The CDR3 length is 15 residues. The CDR3 here is CASSQDLTAGTEAFF. For the CDR3, the DNA is TGTGCCAGCAGCCAAGACTTGACAGCGGGCACTGAAGCTTTCTTT.

The chain combines TRBV28 with TRBJ1-4; D is perhaps TRBD1 (5 bases). V was trimmed by 3 bases and J by 8 bases, leaving 13 bases between them. CDR3 length: 14 amino acids. The germline gives CDR1 MDHEN, CDR2 SYDVKM. The CDR3 is CASSFSGPGEKLFF. DNA of the CDR3: TGTGCCAGCAGTTTTTCGGGGCCTGGGGAAAAACTGTTTTTT.

V usage is TRBV11-2 and J usage is TRBJ2-3, with D perhaps TRBD2 (5 bases). There are 16 residues in the CDR3. Trimming stripped 2 bases from V and 0 bases from J, with 12 bases between. Germline V gene lookup returns CDR1 SGHAT and CDR2 FQNNGV. CDR3 sequence: CASSLRPGKSTDTQYF. As DNA, the CDR3 is TGTGCCAGCAGCTTACGACCGGGGAAAAGCACAGATACGCAGTATTTT.

The J gene is TRBJ2-7, the V gene TRBV12-2; the D segment call TRBD1 is taken from the table without a DNA check. TRBV12-2 is tagged as a pseudogene. This CDR3 is 16 amino acids long. The DNA for the CDR3 is TGTGCAAGTCGCTTAGTTCCCGTCAGGCCGATCTACGAGCAGTACTTC. Its translation: CASRLVPVRPIYEQYF.